The next 20 T cell receptor beta chains were all read from a single sample in a study of T cells in Graves' hyperthyroidism and ophthalmopathy. TCR beta CDR3 regions were amplified from RNA. TCR CDR3 regions were first amplified by RT-PCR with HTBI primers. TCRdb reanalysed the multiplex PCR reads using MiXCR and keeps one entry per CDR3 protein. The repertoire holds about 640,000 distinct CDR3 sequences, about 20% seen once, with over 30% in the top ten. The sequenced material came from blood. These receptors all come from a man younger than 45 with Graves' ophthalmopathy.

V usage is TRBV7-9 and J usage is TRBJ2-1; 9 bases agree with TRBD2. V lost 5 bases and J lost 8; bases outside the gene matches: 10. The CDR3 extends over 15 amino acids. Germline assignment: CDR1 SEHNR and CDR2 FQNEAQ (reference sequence). Here the CDR3 reads CASSEWAGGLHEQFF. The CDR3 DNA reads as TGTGCCAGCAGCGAGTGGGCGGGAGGGCTCCATGAGCAGTTCTTC.

This clonotype appeared a few times. The V and J genes are TRBV5-5 and TRBJ2-2; 9 bases map to TRBD1. The trim removed 9 bases at V and 4 bases at J, leaving 10 bases unmatched. The CDR3 is made up of 15 amino acids. CDR1 SGHKS and CDR2 YYEKEE come from the germline V gene (reference sequence). The CDR3 DNA is TGTGCCACCCAGCCTTGGACAGGGGTCACCGGGGAGCTGTTTTTT. It specifies CATQPWTGVTGELFF.

The chain carries TRBV16 and TRBJ1-1; 8 nucleotides match TRBD1. This CDR3 region has 15 residues. Unmatched junction bases numbered 5, after V lost 0 bases and J lost 5 bases. Germline CDR1 is KGHSY and CDR2 is FQNENV. The CDR3 region is CASSQSIQGGTEAFF. The CDR3 coding sequence is TGTGCCAGCAGCCAATCGATACAGGGGGGGACTGAAGCTTTCTTT.

This clonotype was detected a few times. The gene calls are TRBV28 and TRBJ2-2; D ambiguous. This CDR3 has 12 residues. V lost 8 bases and J lost 3, with 7 bases in between. The germline V gene encodes CDR1 MDHEN and CDR2 SYDVKM. CDR3 DNA sequence: TGTGCCAGCGGGCGATACACCGGGGAGCTGTTTTTT. The encoded protein is CASGRYTGELFF.

This clonotype was picked up a small number of times. This rearrangement joins TRBV10-3 to TRBJ2-2, with D possibly TRBD2 on 6 matching bases. Looked up from germline, CDR1 is ENHRY and CDR2 is SYGVKD. The CDR3 is made up of 14 amino acids. Trimming left V 11 bases short and J 5 bases short, with 18 bases between. CDR3 nucleotides: TGTGCCGCAACCGGGACTGAAAGGACCGGGGAGCTGTTTTTT. Amino acid sequence: CAATGTERTGELFF.

The chain combines TRBV7-9 with TRBJ1-2; 8 bases are shared with TRBD1. The V and J ends lost 4 bases and 4 bases, in that order; junction bases with no gene match: 11. The length of the CDR3 is 16 residues. CDR1 SEHNR and CDR2 FQNEAQ come from the germline V gene (reference sequence). As DNA, the CDR3 is TGTGCCAGCAGCTCGGGTGTCGGACAGGGTGGCTATGGCTACACCTTC. Protein: CASSSGVGQGGYGYTF.

This clonotype was found a few times. The chain has TRBV20-1 and TRBJ2-1; D remains unclear. The V end lost 3 bases, the J end lost 6 bases, and 6 bases lay between the germline ends. The germline V gene encodes CDR1 DFQATT and CDR2 SNEGSKA (reference sequence). The CDR3 length is 11 residues. This CDR3 is CSARNRNEQFF. The CDR3 DNA follows: TGCAGTGCTAGGAACCGCAATGAGCAGTTCTTC.

This clonotype has a handful of counts. The chain joins TRBV5-1 to TRBJ2-5, with TRBD2 identical over 10 bases. The CDR3 has 15 residues. CDR1 is SGHRS and CDR2 is YFSETQ in the germline V gene. Germline trimming cut 3 bases from V and 1 base from J; bases unmatched to any gene: 3. The CDR3 sequence: CASSSLAGVQETQYF. DNA of the CDR3: TGCGCCAGCAGCTCCCTAGCGGGAGTCCAAGAGACCCAGTACTTC. Full variable domain (remainder filled in from reference TRBV5-1 and TRBJ2-5): KAGVTQTPRYLIKTRGQQVTLSCSPISGHRSVSWYQQTPGQGLQFLFEYFSETQRNKGNFPGRFSGRQFSNSRSEMNVSTLELGDSALYLCASSSLAGVQETQYFGPGTRLLVL.

This clonotype was seen only a few times. V is TRBV5-6 and J is TRBJ1-1; perhaps TRBD1 as D (5 bases). The CDR3 is made up of 16 amino acids. Germline CDR1 SGHDT, CDR2 YYEEEE. With 3 bases removed from V and 2 bases from J, the gap between germline ends came to 17 bases. CDR3 sequence (DNA): TGTGCCAGCAGCTGGGGGATAGGACGGATAAACACTGAAGCTTTCTTT. It encodes CASSWGIGRINTEAFF.

This clonotype was observed at least ten times. This chain links TRBV28 with TRBJ2-1; no definite D call. The germline V and J ends were trimmed by 5 bases and 2 bases, with 13 bases remaining between them. This CDR3 comprises 15 residues. CDR1 and CDR2 (germline): MDHEN, SYDVKM. CDR3 region: CASSPLTETYNEQFF. The CDR3 nucleotides are TGTGCCAGCAGTCCCCTAACGGAGACCTACAATGAGCAGTTCTTC.

This clonotype was detected a few times. The chain uses TRBV9 and TRBJ1-1; D is undetermined. V lost 5 bases and J 7 bases, leaving 15 bases between the germline ends. The CDR3 runs 13 residues. Germline V gene data show CDR1 as SGDLS and CDR2 as YYNGEE. The CDR3 protein is CASSPSGPYEAFF. CDR3 nucleotides: TGTGCCAGCAGTCCTTCCGGGCCCTATGAAGCTTTCTTT.

The genes are TRBV10-1 and TRBJ2-7, with unresolved D. V dropped 0 bases and J dropped 6 bases, with 12 bases sitting between them. CDR1 is WNHNN, CDR2 SYGVQD, per germline (reference sequence). The CDR3 extends over 14 amino acids. As DNA, the CDR3 is TGCGCCAGCAGTGAGTCGATCAGGCATGCCGAGCAGTACTTC. Encoded protein: CASSESIRHAEQYF.

The chain employs TRBV9 and TRBJ1-2; D is undetermined. Germline CDR1 and CDR2: SGDLS and YYNGEE. This CDR3 has 11 residues. V lost 4 bases and J lost 6, with 7 bases in between. CDR3 amino acids: CASSPLDGYTF. DNA for the CDR3: TGTGCCAGCAGCCCCTTAGATGGCTACACCTTC. Using reference TRBV9 and TRBJ1-2 for the parts outside the CDR3, the full variable domain is DSGVTQTPKHLITATGQRVTLRCSPRSGDLSVYWYQQSLDQGLQFLIQYYNGEERAKGNILERFSAQQFPDLHSELNLSSLELGDSALYFCASSPLDGYTFGSGTRLTVV.

The chain uses TRBV15 and TRBJ2-2, with D tentatively TRBD2 (6 bases). In germline, CDR1 is LNHNV, CDR2 YYDKDF (reference sequence). The CDR3 length is 14 residues. V was cut by 8 bases and J by 3 bases, with 13 bases left in between. In DNA form, the CDR3 reads TGTGCCACCGGCGCAGGGAGGTACACCGGGGAGCTGTTTTTT. It encodes CATGAGRYTGELFF.

This clonotype was detected only a few times. The V call is TRBV18, the J call TRBJ1-1; D ambiguous. CDR3 length: 13 amino acids. Germline V gene data show CDR1 as KGHSH and CDR2 as LQKENI. Trimming shortened V by 3 bases and J by 10 bases, and 15 bases separated the two germline ends. CDR3 in amino acids: CASSPGRVDGAFF. CDR3 sequence (DNA): TGTGCCAGCTCACCTGGGAGGGTGGATGGAGCTTTCTTT.

The CDR3 nucleotides read TGCAGTGCTAGAGAGCCTCGGGGGTCCTCCTACGAGCAGTACTTC. This gives the protein CSAREPRGSSYEQYF. The chain is built from TRBV20-1 and TRBJ2-7, with TRBD2 as a possible D gene (6 bases). The CDR3 length is 15 residues. Germline values: CDR1 DFQATT, CDR2 SNEGSKA (reference sequence). The germline V and J ends were trimmed by 0 bases and 0 bases, with 12 bases remaining between them.

This rearrangement joins TRBV10-3 to TRBJ2-7, with D possibly being TRBD2 (5 bases). The germline V gene has CDR1 ENHRY and CDR2 SYGVKD. Trimming removed 0 bases from V and 7 bases from J, with 10 bases in between. The CDR3 sequence is 13 residues long. In nucleotides, the CDR3 is TGTGCCATCAGTGAGTCGGAGGCCCAAGAGCAGTACTTC. It codes for CAISESEAQEQYF.

This clonotype has a count of ten or more. This sequence joins TRBV11-2 and TRBJ2-1; D is uncertain. Germline assignment: CDR1 SGHAT and CDR2 FQNNGV. V gave up 3 bases and J gave up 2 bases, with 8 bases separating them. The CDR3 consists of 14 residues. In nucleotides, the CDR3 is TGTGCCAGCAGCTTCCCTGGGCCCTACAATGAGCAGTTCTTC. Protein sequence: CASSFPGPYNEQFF.

Only a few counts were recorded for this clonotype. The genes are TRBV7-9 and TRBJ2-3, with 8 bases identical to TRBD2. The trim removed 2 bases at V and 3 bases at J, leaving 4 bases unmatched. Germline V lookup: CDR1 SEHNR, CDR2 FQNEAQ (reference sequence). The CDR3 contains 15 residues. The CDR3 sequence: CASSLPSGRTDTQYF. The CDR3 DNA reads as TGTGCCAGCAGCTTACCCAGCGGGAGAACAGATACGCAGTATTTT. Full variable domain (outside the CDR3, taken from reference TRBV7-9 and TRBJ2-3): DTGVSQNPRHKITKRGQNVTFRCDPISEHNRLYWYRQTLGQGPEFLTYFQNEAQLEKSRLLSDRFSAERPKGSFSTLEIQRTEQGDSAMYLCASSLPSGRTDTQYFGPGTRLTVL.

This clonotype was seen more than once but under ten times. The CDR3 DNA reads TGTGCCAGCAGCTTGGATTCGGGGGCCTACGAGCAGTACTTC. Its translation is CASSLDSGAYEQYF. This chain uses TRBV7-8 with TRBJ2-7; D may be TRBD2 (6 bases). Germline V CDR1 and CDR2: SGHVS, FQNEAQ. The CDR3 length is 14 residues. Trimming removed 3 bases at V and 2 bases at J, with 11 bases between.